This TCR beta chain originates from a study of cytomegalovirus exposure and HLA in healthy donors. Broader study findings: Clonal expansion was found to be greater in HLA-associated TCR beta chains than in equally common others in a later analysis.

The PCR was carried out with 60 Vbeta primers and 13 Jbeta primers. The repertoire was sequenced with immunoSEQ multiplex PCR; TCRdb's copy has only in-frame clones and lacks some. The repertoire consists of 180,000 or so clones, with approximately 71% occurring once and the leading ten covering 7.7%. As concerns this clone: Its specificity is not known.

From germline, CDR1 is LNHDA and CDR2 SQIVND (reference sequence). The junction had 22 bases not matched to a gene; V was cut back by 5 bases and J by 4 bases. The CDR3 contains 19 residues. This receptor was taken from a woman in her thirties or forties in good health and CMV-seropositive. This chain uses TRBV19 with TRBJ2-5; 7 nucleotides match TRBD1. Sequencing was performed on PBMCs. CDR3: CASSPPLNQGEKTGETQYF. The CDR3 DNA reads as TGTGCCAGTAGTCCCCCCCTCAACCAGGGGGAGAAGACAGGAGAGACCCAGTACTTC.